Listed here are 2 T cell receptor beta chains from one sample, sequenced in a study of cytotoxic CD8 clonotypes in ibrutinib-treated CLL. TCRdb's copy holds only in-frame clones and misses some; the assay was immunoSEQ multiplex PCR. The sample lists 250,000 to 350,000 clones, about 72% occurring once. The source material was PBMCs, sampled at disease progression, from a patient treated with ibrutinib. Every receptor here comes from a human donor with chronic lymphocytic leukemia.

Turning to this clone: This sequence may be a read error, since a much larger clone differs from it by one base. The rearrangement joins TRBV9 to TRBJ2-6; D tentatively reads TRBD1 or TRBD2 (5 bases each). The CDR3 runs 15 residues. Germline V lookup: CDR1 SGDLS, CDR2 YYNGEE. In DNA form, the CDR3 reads TGTGCCAGCAGCGCCCATGACCTCGGGGCCAACGTCCCGACTTTC. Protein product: CASSAHDLGANVPTF.

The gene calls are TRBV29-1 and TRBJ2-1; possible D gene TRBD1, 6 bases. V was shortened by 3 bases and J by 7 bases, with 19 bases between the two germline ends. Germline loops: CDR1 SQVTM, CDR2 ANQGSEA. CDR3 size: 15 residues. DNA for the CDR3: TGCAGCGTTGAGGGGACATTTGTCCCCCTGAATGAGCAGTTCTTC. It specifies CSVEGTFVPLNEQFF.